This TCR beta chain was sequenced during a study of blood T cell repertoires in COVID-19. As originally analysed: Nucleated cell number was recorded as an estimate derived from reference gene primer amplification. Generated by immunoSEQ multiplex PCR, the TCRdb table keeps only in-frame clones and is missing some. V and J calls and clone size are those listed in that table; D and trimming were worked out from the DNA. Here the sample spans 250,000 to 350,000 clones, around four fifths being singletons. Trimming removed 0 bases from V and 6 bases from J, with 8 bases in between. Germline CDR1 and CDR2: SQVTM and ANQGSEA. CDR3 length: 12 amino acids. A few counts support this clone.

The TCR originated in a woman aged 45-59 years with active or convalescent COVID-19. The sequenced sample consisted of peripheral blood. J is TRBJ1-2 and V is TRBV29-1; D is uncertain. The CDR3 region is CSVEDTVDGYTF. DNA of the CDR3: TGCAGCGTTGAAGACACAGTGGATGGCTACACCTTC. The full variable domain, with the rest looked up from reference TRBV29-1 and TRBJ1-2, is SAVISQKPSRDICQRGTSLTIQCQVDSQVTMMFWYRQQPGQSLTLIATANQGSEATYESGFVIDKFPISRPNLTFSTLTVSNMSPEDSSIYLCSVEDTVDGYTFGSGTRLTVV.